A single sample gave rise to the 26 T cell receptor beta chains below, sequenced in a study of T cell responses to AZD1222 COVID-19 vaccine. Clones were sequenced by immunoSEQ multiplex PCR, and TCRdb holds only the in-frame ones, with some missing. The sample lists 72,000 or so clones, about 85% seen once, with 24% in the top ten. Source: peripheral blood, taken on day 0 of AZD1222 vaccination. These receptors all stem from an adult in good health.

The chain recombines TRBV6-5 with TRBJ1-5; D gene uncertain. Germline values: CDR1 MNHEY, CDR2 SVGAGI. This CDR3 comprises 13 residues. V was trimmed by 2 bases and J by 2 bases, leaving 4 bases between them. This chain's CDR3 is CASSYDGNQPQHF. The CDR3, as DNA: TGTGCCAGCAGTTACGACGGCAATCAGCCCCAGCATTTT.

The chain has TRBV5-5 and TRBJ1-5, with D maybe TRBD1 (5 bases). This CDR3 has 13 residues. CDR1 and CDR2 from the germline V gene are SGHKS and YYEKEE (reference sequence). Between the trimmed V and J ends, which lost 2 bases and 5 bases, there was a span of 8 bases. CDR3 DNA sequence: TGTGCCAGCAGCTTACAGGACGATCAGCCCCAGCATTTT. Protein: CASSLQDDQPQHF.

The chain joins TRBV5-4 to TRBJ2-7, with a tentative D call TRBD1 (5 bases). Between the trimmed V and J ends, which lost 6 bases and 4 bases, there was a span of 8 bases. Germline V lookup: CDR1 SGHNT, CDR2 YYREEE (reference sequence). There are 11 residues in the CDR3. The CDR3 protein is CASTRGYEQYF. In DNA form, the CDR3 reads TGTGCCAGCACTAGGGGTTACGAGCAGTACTTC.

DNA for the CDR3: TGTGCCAGCCCCCTGGACAGCATCCACACTGAAGCTTTCTTT. As protein: CASPLDSIHTEAFF. The chain carries TRBV14 and TRBJ1-1, with D maybe TRBD1 (6 bases). The germline V and J ends were trimmed by 8 bases and 3 bases, with 16 bases remaining between them. CDR1 is SGHDN and CDR2 is FVKESK in the germline V gene. The CDR3 length is 14 residues.

This chain joins TRBV27 and TRBJ1-6; no firm D call. This CDR3 region has 15 residues. Per the germline V gene, CDR1 is MNHEY and CDR2 is SMNVEV (reference sequence). The ends were cut back, 3 bases at V and 0 bases at J, with 6 bases in the middle. This CDR3 is CASSFSPSYNSPLHF. The CDR3 nucleotides are TGTGCCAGCAGTTTCTCCCCCTCCTATAATTCACCCCTCCACTTT.

The rearrangement joins TRBV28 to TRBJ1-1; unclear D gene. Germline lookup yields CDR1 MDHEN and CDR2 SYDVKM. The CDR3 is 13 residues long. The V and J ends lost 10 bases and 4 bases respectively, with 16 bases between them. CDR3 DNA: TGTGCCACAACCACCCGGGCCCTCACTGAAGCTTTCTTT. This translates into CATTTRALTEAFF.

This chain joins TRBV7-9 and TRBJ2-2; D unresolved. The CDR3 runs 13 residues. Per germline, CDR1 SEHNR and CDR2 FQNEAQ (reference sequence). With 1 base removed from V and 5 bases from J, the gap between germline ends came to 5 bases. The CDR3 is CASSLVITGELFF. The CDR3 nucleotides read TGTGCCAGCAGCTTAGTCATAACCGGGGAGCTGTTTTTT.

V gene TRBV3-1 (or the pseudogene TRBV3-2) combines with J gene TRBJ2-7; D remains ambiguous. This CDR3 spans 12 amino acids. Germline V gene data show CDR1 as LGHDT and CDR2 as YNNKEL (reference sequence). The ends were cut back, 0 bases at V and 1 base at J, with 1 base in the middle. DNA for the CDR3: TGTGCCAGCAGCCAAGATTCCTACGAGCAGTACTTC. This sequence encodes CASSQDSYEQYF.

This sequence joins TRBV28 and TRBJ2-1; D is perhaps TRBD1 (6 bases). The length of the CDR3 is 15 residues. Germline loops: CDR1 MDHEN, CDR2 SYDVKM. The V end was cut by 10 bases, the J end by 7 bases, with 23 bases between. The CDR3 DNA sequence: TGTGCCACCCATTCCCCCTGGGATGGGACAAATGAGCAGTTCTTC. Translated: CATHSPWDGTNEQFF.

J is TRBJ2-7 and V is TRBV27; perhaps D is TRBD1 or TRBD2 (6 bases each). The germline V gene has CDR1 MNHEY and CDR2 SMNVEV (reference sequence). The V end lost 3 bases, the J end lost 1 base, and 13 bases lay between the germline ends. This CDR3 contains 15 residues. The CDR3 reads CASSFGGGRSYEQYF. In nucleotides, the CDR3 is TGTGCCAGCAGTTTCGGGGGCGGGCGGTCCTACGAGCAGTACTTC.

CDR3 sequence reads: CASSLGPPADSPLHF. Written as DNA, the CDR3 is TGTGCCAGCAGCTTAGGTCCTCCAGCGGATTCACCCCTCCACTTT. The chain combines TRBV7-3 with TRBJ1-6; no clear D gene. V was trimmed by 2 bases and J by 8 bases, leaving 13 bases between them. Germline CDR1 reads SGHTA; CDR2 reads FQGTGA. The CDR3 extends over 15 amino acids.

The chain couples TRBV29-1 to TRBJ1-2; 9 bases agree with TRBD1. The length of the CDR3 is 14 residues. J gave up 0 bases and V 7 bases, and 6 bases lay outside the gene matches. Germline V CDR1 and CDR2: SQVTM, ANQGSEA. The CDR3 spells CSAGRTGANYGYTF. The CDR3 bases are TGCAGCGCCGGCAGGACAGGGGCTAACTATGGCTACACCTTC.

The table lists this clone with a count of one. The chain uses TRBV7-2 and TRBJ1-4; tentative D call: TRBD1 (5 bases). The V gene's germline CDR1 is SGHTA and CDR2 FQGNSA. The length of the CDR3 is 14 residues. V was pared by 5 bases and J by 2 bases, with 9 bases between. CDR3 bases: TGTGCCAGCAGCCGGGGGTCCACTAATGAAAAACTGTTTTTT. This translates into CASSRGSTNEKLFF.

The rearrangement uses TRBV7-9 and TRBJ2-4; 8 bases agree with TRBD1. V dropped 5 bases and J dropped 6; count of bases not matched to a gene: 9. The germline V gene has CDR1 SEHNR and CDR2 FQNEAQ (reference sequence). The CDR3 is 15 residues long. CDR3 bases: TGTGCCAGCAGCGAATCAGGGGGCGCGGGAAACATTCAGTACTTC. It yields the protein CASSESGGAGNIQYF.

The chain carries TRBV18 and TRBJ2-7; D may be TRBD1 or TRBD2 (5 bases each). CDR3 length equals 15 residues. V was shortened by 3 bases and J by 1 base, with 13 bases between the two germline ends. Germline V gene data show CDR1 as KGHSH and CDR2 as LQKENI. The CDR3 loop reads CASSPRGRDSYEQYF. The CDR3 DNA reads as TGTGCCAGCTCACCTCGGGGCAGGGATTCCTACGAGCAGTACTTC.

There are a few counts of this clone. The gene calls are TRBV18 and TRBJ1-1; D uncertain. The CDR3 runs 14 residues. V was trimmed by 3 bases and J by 0 bases, leaving 8 bases between them. CDR1 and CDR2 from the germline V gene are KGHSH and LQKENI. For the CDR3, the DNA is TGTGCCAGCTCACCGGTGCTGATGAACACTGAAGCTTTCTTT. This translates into CASSPVLMNTEAFF.

The J gene is TRBJ2-1, the V gene TRBV7-9; D remains unclear. CDR1 is SEHNR, CDR2 FQNEAQ, per germline (reference sequence). The V end lost 11 bases, the J end lost 7 bases, and 3 bases lay between the germline ends. CDR3 length equals 8 residues. The CDR3 DNA reads TGTGCCGGTAATGAGCAGTTCTTC. As protein: CAGNEQFF.

This clone was observed a handful of times. The rearrangement joins TRBV11-2 to TRBJ1-1; 8 bases agree with TRBD1. The CDR3 is 13 residues long. The V gene's germline CDR1 is SGHAT and CDR2 FQNNGV. With 11 bases clipped from V and 4 bases from J, the junction kept 9 bases outside the gene matches. The CDR3 DNA reads as TGTGCCTCCCAGGGGGCGAGGTTCACTGAAGCTTTCTTT. This sequence encodes CASQGARFTEAFF.

The chain employs TRBV5-1 and TRBJ1-2; perhaps TRBD1 as D (6 bases). Trimming left V 4 bases short and J 8 bases short, with 21 bases between. From germline, CDR1 is SGHRS and CDR2 YFSETQ. This CDR3 spans 15 amino acids. The CDR3 reads CASSTTTYTGTGYTF. The CDR3 DNA is TGCGCCAGCAGCACAACCACGTACACAGGGACCGGCTACACCTTC. The complete variable domain, with remaining parts taken from reference TRBV5-1 and TRBJ1-2, reads KAGVTQTPRYLIKTRGQQVTLSCSPISGHRSVSWYQQTPGQGLQFLFEYFSETQRNKGNFPGRFSGRQFSNSRSEMNVSTLELGDSALYLCASSTTTYTGTGYTFGSGTRLTVV.

The chain uses TRBV12-5 and TRBJ1-1, with D perhaps TRBD1 (5 bases). The CDR3 runs to 15 residues. V was trimmed by 1 base and J by 10 bases, leaving 19 bases between them. The germline V gene has CDR1 LGHNT and CDR2 FRNRAP. The CDR3 DNA reads as TGTGCTAGTGGTTTGGCCCCGGGACCGAACTCGGGAGCTTTCTTT. Protein: CASGLAPGPNSGAFF.

The V gene is TRBV11-3, the J gene TRBJ2-7, with D hard to call. Trimming took off 2 bases at V and 5 bases at J, with 7 bases between the two ends. CDR3 size: 12 residues. Germline V lookup: CDR1 SGHNT, CDR2 YENEEA. This chain's CDR3 is CASSLQRNEQYF. DNA for the CDR3: TGTGCCAGCAGCTTACAACGGAACGAGCAGTACTTC.

This chain joins TRBV19 and TRBJ1-5; a weak D match, TRBD1 (6 bases). Germline V gene lookup returns CDR1 LNHDA and CDR2 SQIVND (reference sequence). V gave up 7 bases and J gave up 0 bases, with 10 bases separating them. The CDR3 runs 14 residues. Written as DNA, the CDR3 is TGTGCCAGTAAATCACAGGGTAGCAATCAGCCCCAGCATTTT. Translated: CASKSQGSNQPQHF.

V and J are TRBV19 and TRBJ2-1, with D perhaps being TRBD1 or TRBD2 (6 bases each). The CDR3 runs 15 residues. The germline V gene has CDR1 LNHDA and CDR2 SQIVND (reference sequence). V lost 3 bases, J lost 3 bases, and 12 bases lay in between. CDR3 DNA: TGTGCCAGTAGTATCTCCAGGGGAGGCTACAATGAGCAGTTCTTC. This translates into CASSISRGGYNEQFF.

V usage is TRBV7-3 and J usage is TRBJ2-1, with 7 nucleotides matching TRBD2. Germline CDR1 SGHTA, CDR2 FQGTGA. J was trimmed by 8 bases and V by 1 base; bases with no gene match: 8. The CDR3 sequence is 15 residues long. The CDR3 loop is CASSLRLAGRDEQFF. In DNA, the CDR3 is TGTGCCAGCAGCTTAAGACTAGCAGGGAGGGATGAGCAGTTCTTC.

The chain is built from TRBV11-3 and TRBJ2-4; D is tentatively TRBD1 or TRBD2 (5 bases each). This CDR3 is built from 14 residues. Germline CDR1 is SGHNT and CDR2 is YENEEA. Trimming removed 1 base at V and 8 bases at J, with 12 bases between. The CDR3: CASSLGRDRDIQYF. The CDR3 nucleotides are TGTGCCAGCAGCTTAGGCCGGGACCGCGACATTCAGTACTTC.

Written as DNA, the CDR3 is TGTGCCAGCAGTTACGGACTAGCGAGCCCTTACAATGAGCAGTTCTTC. Translating it yields CASSYGLASPYNEQFF. The V gene is TRBV6-6, the J gene TRBJ2-1; 9 bases map to TRBD2. CDR1 is MNHNY and CDR2 is SVGAGI in the germline V gene (reference sequence). V lost 2 bases and J lost 4; bases outside the gene matches: 6. The CDR3 is 16 amino acids.